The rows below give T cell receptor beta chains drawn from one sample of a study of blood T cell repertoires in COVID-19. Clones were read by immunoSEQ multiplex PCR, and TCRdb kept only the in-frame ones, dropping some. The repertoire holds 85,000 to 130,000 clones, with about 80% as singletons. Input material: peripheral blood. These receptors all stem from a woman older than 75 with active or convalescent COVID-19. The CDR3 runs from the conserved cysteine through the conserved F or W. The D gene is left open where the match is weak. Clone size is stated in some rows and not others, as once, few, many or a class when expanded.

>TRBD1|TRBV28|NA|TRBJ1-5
TGTGCCAGCAGTAAGACAGGGAACAATCAGCCCCAGCATTTT
CASSKTGNNQPQHF
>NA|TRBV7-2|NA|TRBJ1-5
TGTGCCAGCAGCTTAGAACACCTTAGCAATCAGCCCCAGCATTTT
CASSLEHLSNQPQHF
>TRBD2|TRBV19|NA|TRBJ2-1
TGTGCCAGTAGCCCCCTGTTATTCGTAGCGGGGGTCCCTTTGGATGAGCAGTTCTTC
CASSPLLFVAGVPLDEQFF
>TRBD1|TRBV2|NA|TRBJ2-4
TGTGCCAGCAGTGCGGATAGCGCCGGGACAGCTTCTAACATTCAGTACTTC
CASSADSAGTASNIQYF
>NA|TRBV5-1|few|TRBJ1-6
TGCGCCAGCAGCTTGGTTTCGACAGGACAATCACCCCTCCACTTT
CASSLVSTGQSPLHF
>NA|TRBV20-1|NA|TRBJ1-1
TGCAGTGCCAAAACCACAGTAGCTTTCTTT
CSAKTTVAFF
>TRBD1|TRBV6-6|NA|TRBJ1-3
TGTGCCAGCAGCCGTCCCGGGACAGAGGGCACCATATATTTT
CASSRPGTEGTIYF
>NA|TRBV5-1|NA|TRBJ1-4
TGCGCCAGCAGCGCATCATCTGACTCAACTAATGAAAAACTGTTTTTT
CASSASSDSTNEKLFF
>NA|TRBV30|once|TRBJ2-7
TGTGCCTGGACCGCAGGGTCCCACGAGCAGTACTTC
CAWTAGSHEQYF
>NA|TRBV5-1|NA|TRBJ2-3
TGCGCCAGCAAGTTAGCTAGCACAGATACGCAGTATTTT
CASKLASTDTQYF
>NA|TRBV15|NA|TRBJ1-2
TGTGCCACCAGCAGCATTTTGGGGGCGGCCTATGGCTACACCTTC
CATSSILGAAYGYTF
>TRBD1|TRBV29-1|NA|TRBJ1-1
TGCAGCGTTGAAGGACAGGGTCACACTGAAGCTTTCTTT
CSVEGQGHTEAFF
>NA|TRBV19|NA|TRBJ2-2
TGTGCCAGTAGTATAGACCGGGCAGGGGCCACCGGGGAGCTGTTTTTT
CASSIDRAGATGELFF
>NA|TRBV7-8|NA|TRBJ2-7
TGTGCCAGCAGCGTAAGCGGTTTTAATTCAATAGGCTACGAGCAGTACTTC
CASSVSGFNSIGYEQYF
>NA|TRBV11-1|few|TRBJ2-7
TGTGCCAGCATGTTAAAGACGGGGAGCTCCTACGAGCAGTACTTC
CASMLKTGSSYEQYF
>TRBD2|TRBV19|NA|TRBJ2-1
TGTGCCAGTAGCCCGGGTGGTGGACTAGCGGGGGGCAAAAGCTCCTACAATGAGCAGTTCTTC
CASSPGGGLAGGKSSYNEQFF
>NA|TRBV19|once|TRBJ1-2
TGTGCCAGTATCCCCCCCGGGGTAGACTATGGCTACACCTTC
CASIPPGVDYGYTF
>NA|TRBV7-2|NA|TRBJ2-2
TGTGCCAGCAGATCCACTAGAGCGAACACCGGGGAGCTGTTTTTT
CASRSTRANTGELFF
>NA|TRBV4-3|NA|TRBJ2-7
TGCGCCAGCAGCCAGGGCCCAGGGGTTTTTCTCGACGAGCAGTACTTC
CASSQGPGVFLDEQYF
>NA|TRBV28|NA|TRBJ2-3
TGTGCGAGCTCTGGGCAGGGCCCATCAGATACGCAGTATTTT
CASSGQGPSDTQYF
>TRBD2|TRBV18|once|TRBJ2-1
TGTGCCAGCTCACCCGTAGCGGGGCTTGACAATGAGCAGTTCTTC
CASSPVAGLDNEQFF
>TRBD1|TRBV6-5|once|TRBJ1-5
TGTGCCAGCAGTTCGAGACAGGGGCAAAATCAGCCCCAGCATTTT
CASSSRQGQNQPQHF
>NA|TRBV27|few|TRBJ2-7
TGTGCCAGCAGGCGCGTGTCCGGGAACGAGCAGTACTTC
CASRRVSGNEQYF
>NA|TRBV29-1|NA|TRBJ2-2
TGCAGCGCCCGGGGTGGCACAGGGCTGGCGAACACCGGGGAGCTGTTTTTT
CSARGGTGLANTGELFF
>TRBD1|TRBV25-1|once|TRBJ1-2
TGTGCCAGCAGTGCAAACGACAGGGCCTATGGCTACACCTTC
CASSANDRAYGYTF
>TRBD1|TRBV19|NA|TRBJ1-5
TGTGCCAGTAAAGGTCTAGGGTTAGACAGGGGGCATCAGCCCCAGCATTTT
CASKGLGLDRGHQPQHF
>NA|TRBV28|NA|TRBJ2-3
TGTGCCAGCGGGGTGCAACAGGGTAGCACAGATACGCAGTATTTT
CASGVQQGSTDTQYF
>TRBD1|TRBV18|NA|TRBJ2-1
TGTGCCAGCTCACCACTTTTGAGGGGGCAAGGTGAGCAGTTCTTC
CASSPLLRGQGEQFF
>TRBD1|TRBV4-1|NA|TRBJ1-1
TGCGCCAGCAGCCGGAAACAGGGGGGGAACACTGAAGCTTTCTTT
CASSRKQGGNTEAFF
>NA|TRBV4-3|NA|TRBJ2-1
TGCGCCAGCAGCCAAGTGGCCTCCTACAATGAGCAGTTCTTC
CASSQVASYNEQFF
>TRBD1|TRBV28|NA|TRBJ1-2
TGTGCCAGCAGTGCCGGGACAGGGGGCGGCTATGGCTACACCTTC
CASSAGTGGGYGYTF
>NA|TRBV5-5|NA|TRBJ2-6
TGTGCCAGCAGCACGGAGGGCTCTGGGGCCAACGTCCTGACTTTC
CASSTEGSGANVLTF
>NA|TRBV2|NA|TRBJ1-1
TGTGCCAGCAACTTACAATCCCAGGTTTCTGAAGCTTTCTTT
CASNLQSQVSEAFF
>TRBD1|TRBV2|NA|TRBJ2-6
TGTGCCAGCAGGCCCGGGACAGGGGTCGGGGCCAACGTCCTGACTTTC
CASRPGTGVGANVLTF
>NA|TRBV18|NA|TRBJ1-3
TGTGCCAGCTCAGAGGACAGCTCTGGAAACACCATATATTTT
CASSEDSSGNTIYF
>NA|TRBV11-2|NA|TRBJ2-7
TGTGCCAGCAGCTTAGGACCTCCCGGGACTTCCTCCTACGAGCAGTACTTC
CASSLGPPGTSSYEQYF
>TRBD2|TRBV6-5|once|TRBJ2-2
TGTGCCAGCAGCACTAGCGGGGATTACACCGGGGAGCTGTTTTTT
CASSTSGDYTGELFF
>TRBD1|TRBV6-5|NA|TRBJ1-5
TGTGCCAGCAGTTACTCAGCAGGGGGCATTCAGCCCCAGCATTTT
CASSYSAGGIQPQHF
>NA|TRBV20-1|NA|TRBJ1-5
TGCAGTGCTAGTGGCGTCAGCAATCAGCCCCAGCATTTT
CSASGVSNQPQHF
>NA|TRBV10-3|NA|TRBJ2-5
TGTGCCATCAGTGACTTTGAGACAGTTGAGACCCAGTACTTC
CAISDFETVETQYF
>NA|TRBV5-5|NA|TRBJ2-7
TGTGCCAGCAGCTTAGAGGGGGGGACCTACGAGCAGTACTTC
CASSLEGGTYEQYF
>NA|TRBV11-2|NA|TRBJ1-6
TGTGCCAGCAGCTTAGAGTCAGGGCGTAATTCACCCCTCCACTTT
CASSLESGRNSPLHF
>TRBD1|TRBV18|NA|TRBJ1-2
TGTGCCAGCTCAAGCGGGACAGGGGACAGGTGGGGCTACACCTTC
CASSSGTGDRWGYTF
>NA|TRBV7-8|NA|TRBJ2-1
TGTGCCAGCAGCCTGTCTTCGAGCTCCTACAATGAGCAGTTCTTC
CASSLSSSSYNEQFF
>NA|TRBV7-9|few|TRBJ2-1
TGTGCCAGCAGTTCCGATGAGCAGTTCTTC
CASSSDEQFF
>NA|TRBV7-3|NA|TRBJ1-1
TGTGCCAGCAGCTTAATAGGCAGGGCTTCCGAAGCTTTCTTT
CASSLIGRASEAFF
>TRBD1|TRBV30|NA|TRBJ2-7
TGTGCCTGGAGTGGGGGGACAGTTAACTCCGAGCAGTACTTC
CAWSGGTVNSEQYF
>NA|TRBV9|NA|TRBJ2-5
TGTGCCAGCAGCGTCGGGGATTCGGAGACCCAGTACTTC
CASSVGDSETQYF
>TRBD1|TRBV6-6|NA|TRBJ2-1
TGTGCCAGCAGCTCCCGACAGGGAGCGTACAATGAGCAGTTCTTC
CASSSRQGAYNEQFF
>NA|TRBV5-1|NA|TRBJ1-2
TGCGCCAGCAGCTTCACAGGGTACTATGGCTACACCTTC
CASSFTGYYGYTF
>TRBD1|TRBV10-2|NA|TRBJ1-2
TGCGCCGCTAAGGGACAGGGCGACGGCTACACCTTC
CAAKGQGDGYTF
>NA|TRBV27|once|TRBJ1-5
TGTGCCAGCAGACGAGGACAGCCGGAGCCCCAGCATTTT
CASRRGQPEPQHF
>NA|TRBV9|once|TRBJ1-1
TGTGCCAGCAGCGTAGGACAGCGGGGAGGCACTGAAGCTTTCTTT
CASSVGQRGGTEAFF
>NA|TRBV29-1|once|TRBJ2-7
TGCAGCGTTTTTCAACAGGGCTACGAGCAGTACTTC
CSVFQQGYEQYF
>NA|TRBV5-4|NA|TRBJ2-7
TGTGCCAGCAGCTTGGAACTTTTCTACGAGCAGTACTTC
CASSLELFYEQYF
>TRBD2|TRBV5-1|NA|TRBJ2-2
TGCGCCAGCAGCTTTCTAGCGGACCACACCGGGGAGCTGTTTTTT
CASSFLADHTGELFF
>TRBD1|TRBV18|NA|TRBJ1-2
TGTGCCAGCTCATCGGGACAGAACTATGGCTACACCTTC
CASSSGQNYGYTF
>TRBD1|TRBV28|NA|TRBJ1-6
TGTGCCAGTGACAGGGGATATTTGGATAATTCACCCCTCCACTTT
CASDRGYLDNSPLHF
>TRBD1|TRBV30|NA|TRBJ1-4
TGTGCCTGGAGTGTTTCACAGGGGTTTGAAAAACTGTTTTTT
CAWSVSQGFEKLFF